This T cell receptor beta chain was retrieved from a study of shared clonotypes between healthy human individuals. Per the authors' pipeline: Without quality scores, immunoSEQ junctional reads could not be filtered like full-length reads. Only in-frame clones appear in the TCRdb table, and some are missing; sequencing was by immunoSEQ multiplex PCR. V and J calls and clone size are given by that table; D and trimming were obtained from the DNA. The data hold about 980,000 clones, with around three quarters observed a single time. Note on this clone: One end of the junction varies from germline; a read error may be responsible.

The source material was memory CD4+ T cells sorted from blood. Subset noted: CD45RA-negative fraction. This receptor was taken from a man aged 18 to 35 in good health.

The CDR3 coding sequence is TGTGCCAGCAGTTTAGCCCTTCTAGCGGGAGGGCCGCATGAGACAGATACGCAGTATTTT. Translating it yields CASSLALLAGGPHETDTQYF. This chain joins TRBV7-2 and TRBJ2-3; TRBD2 agrees at 12 bases. The V gene's germline CDR1 is SGHTA and CDR2 FQGNSA. The CDR3 has 20 residues.